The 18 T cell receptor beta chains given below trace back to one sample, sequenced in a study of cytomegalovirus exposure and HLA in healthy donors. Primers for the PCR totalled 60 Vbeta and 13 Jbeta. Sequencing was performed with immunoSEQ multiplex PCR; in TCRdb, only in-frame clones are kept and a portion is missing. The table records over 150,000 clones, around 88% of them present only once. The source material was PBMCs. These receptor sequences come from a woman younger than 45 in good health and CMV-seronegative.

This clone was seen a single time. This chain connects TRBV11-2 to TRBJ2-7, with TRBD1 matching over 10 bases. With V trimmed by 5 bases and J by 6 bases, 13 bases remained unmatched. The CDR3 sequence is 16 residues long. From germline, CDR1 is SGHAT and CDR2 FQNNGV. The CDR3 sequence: CASSTVVGQGLFEQYF. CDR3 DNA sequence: TGTGCCAGCAGCACAGTAGTGGGACAGGGGTTGTTCGAGCAGTACTTC.

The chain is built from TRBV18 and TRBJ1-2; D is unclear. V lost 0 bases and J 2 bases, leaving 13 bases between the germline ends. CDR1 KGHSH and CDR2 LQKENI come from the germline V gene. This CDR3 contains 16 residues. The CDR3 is CASSPPSPERNYGYTF. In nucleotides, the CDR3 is TGTGCCAGCTCACCACCTAGCCCGGAGAGGAACTATGGCTACACCTTC.

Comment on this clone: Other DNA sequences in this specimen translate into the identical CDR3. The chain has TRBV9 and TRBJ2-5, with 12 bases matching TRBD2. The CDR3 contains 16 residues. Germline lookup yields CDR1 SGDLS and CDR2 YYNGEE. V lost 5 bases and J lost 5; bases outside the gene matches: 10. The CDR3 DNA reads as TGTGCCAGCAGTCTTACTAATGGACTAGCGGGGGAGACCCAGTACTTC. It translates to CASSLTNGLAGETQYF. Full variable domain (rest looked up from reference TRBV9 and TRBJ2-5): DSGVTQTPKHLITATGQRVTLRCSPRSGDLSVYWYQQSLDQGLQFLIQYYNGEERAKGNILERFSAQQFPDLHSELNLSSLELGDSALYFCASSLTNGLAGETQYFGPGTRLLVL.

DNA for the CDR3: TGTGCCAGCAGACCCCCGGGACAGGGCACAGATACGCAGTATTTT. It encodes CASRPPGQGTDTQYF. The rearrangement uses TRBV28 and TRBJ2-3; 8 nucleotides agree with TRBD1. The ends lost 6 bases at V and 1 base at J; junction bases unmatched: 6. Germline V lookup: CDR1 MDHEN, CDR2 SYDVKM. The CDR3 has 15 amino acids.

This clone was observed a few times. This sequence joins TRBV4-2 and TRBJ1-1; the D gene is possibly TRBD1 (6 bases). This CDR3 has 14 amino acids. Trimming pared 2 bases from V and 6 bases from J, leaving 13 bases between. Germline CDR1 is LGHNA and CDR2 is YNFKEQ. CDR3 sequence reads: CASSQLTTGPEAFF. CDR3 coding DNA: TGTGCCAGCAGCCAACTTACGACAGGTCCTGAAGCTTTCTTT.

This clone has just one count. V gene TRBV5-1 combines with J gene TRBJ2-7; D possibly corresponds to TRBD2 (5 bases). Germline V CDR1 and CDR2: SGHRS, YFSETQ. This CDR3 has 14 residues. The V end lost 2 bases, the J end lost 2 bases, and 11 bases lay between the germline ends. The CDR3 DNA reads TGCGCCAGCAGCTTATCCGGGGAGCCCTACGAGCAGTACTTC. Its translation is CASSLSGEPYEQYF.

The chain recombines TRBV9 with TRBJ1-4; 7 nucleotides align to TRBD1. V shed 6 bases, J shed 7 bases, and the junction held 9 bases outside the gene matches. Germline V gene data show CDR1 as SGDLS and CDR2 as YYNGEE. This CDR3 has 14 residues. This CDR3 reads CASNPQGIGEKLFF. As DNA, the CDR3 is TGTGCCAGCAACCCACAGGGGATCGGTGAAAAACTGTTTTTT.

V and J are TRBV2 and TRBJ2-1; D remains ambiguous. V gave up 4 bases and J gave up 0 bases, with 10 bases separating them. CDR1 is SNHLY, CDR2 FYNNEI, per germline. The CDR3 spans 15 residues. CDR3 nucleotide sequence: TGTGCCAGCAGTGCCCGACTTAGCTCCTACAATGAGCAGTTCTTC. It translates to CASSARLSSYNEQFF.

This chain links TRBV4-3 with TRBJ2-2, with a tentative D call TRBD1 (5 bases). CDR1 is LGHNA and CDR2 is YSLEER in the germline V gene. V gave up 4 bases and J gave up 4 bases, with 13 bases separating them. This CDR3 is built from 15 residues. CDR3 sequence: CASSPRSQGTGELFF. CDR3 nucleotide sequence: TGCGCCAGCAGCCCCCGTTCGCAGGGCACCGGGGAGCTGTTTTTT.

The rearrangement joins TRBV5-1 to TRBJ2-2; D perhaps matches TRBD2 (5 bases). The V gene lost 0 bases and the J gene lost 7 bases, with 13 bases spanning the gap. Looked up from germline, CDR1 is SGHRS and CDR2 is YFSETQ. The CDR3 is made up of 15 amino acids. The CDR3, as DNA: TGCGCCAGCAGCTTGGAACGGGGAGTCGGCGGGGAGCTGTTTTTT. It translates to CASSLERGVGGELFF.

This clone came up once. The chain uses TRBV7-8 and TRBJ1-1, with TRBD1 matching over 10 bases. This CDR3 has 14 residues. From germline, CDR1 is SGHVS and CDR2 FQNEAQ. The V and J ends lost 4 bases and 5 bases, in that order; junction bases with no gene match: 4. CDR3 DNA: TGTGCCAGCAGCTCCGGGACAGGGGTGACTGAAGCTTTCTTT. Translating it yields CASSSGTGVTEAFF. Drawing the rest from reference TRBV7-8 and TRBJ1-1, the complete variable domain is GAGVSQSPRYKVAKRGQDVALRCDPISGHVSLFWYQQALGQGPEFLTYFQNEAQLDKSGLPSDRFFAERPEGSVSTLKIQRTQQEDSAVYLCASSSGTGVTEAFFGQGTRLTVV.

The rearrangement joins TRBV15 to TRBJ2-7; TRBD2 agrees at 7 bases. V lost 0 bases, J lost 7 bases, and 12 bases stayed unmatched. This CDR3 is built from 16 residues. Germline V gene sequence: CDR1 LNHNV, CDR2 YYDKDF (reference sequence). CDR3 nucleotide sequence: TGTGCCACCAGCAGAGAATCTGGGCCTCCGGGGGGAGAGCAGTACTTC. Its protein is CATSRESGPPGGEQYF.

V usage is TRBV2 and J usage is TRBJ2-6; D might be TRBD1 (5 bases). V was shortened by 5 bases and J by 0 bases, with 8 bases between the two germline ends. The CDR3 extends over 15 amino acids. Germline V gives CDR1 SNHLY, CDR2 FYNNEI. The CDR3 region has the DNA TGTGCCAGCAGTCCCGACAGCTCTGGGGCCAACGTCCTGACTTTC. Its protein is CASSPDSSGANVLTF.

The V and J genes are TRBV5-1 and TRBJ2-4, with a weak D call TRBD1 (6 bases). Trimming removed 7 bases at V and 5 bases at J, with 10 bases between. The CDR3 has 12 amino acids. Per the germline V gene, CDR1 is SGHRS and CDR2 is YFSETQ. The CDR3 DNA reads TGCGCCAGCCAGGGGAGCGAAAACATTCAGTACTTC. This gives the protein CASQGSENIQYF. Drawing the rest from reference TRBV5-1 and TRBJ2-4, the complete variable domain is KAGVTQTPRYLIKTRGQQVTLSCSPISGHRSVSWYQQTPGQGLQFLFEYFSETQRNKGNFPGRFSGRQFSNSRSEMNVSTLELGDSALYLCASQGSENIQYFGAGTRLSVL.

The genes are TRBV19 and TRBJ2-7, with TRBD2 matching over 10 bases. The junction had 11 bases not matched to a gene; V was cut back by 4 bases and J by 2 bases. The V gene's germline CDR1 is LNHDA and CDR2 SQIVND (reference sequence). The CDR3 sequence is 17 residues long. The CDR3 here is CASSSSSGSLPAYEQYF. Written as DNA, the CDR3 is TGTGCCAGTAGTAGTTCTAGCGGGAGCCTACCCGCCTACGAGCAGTACTTC.

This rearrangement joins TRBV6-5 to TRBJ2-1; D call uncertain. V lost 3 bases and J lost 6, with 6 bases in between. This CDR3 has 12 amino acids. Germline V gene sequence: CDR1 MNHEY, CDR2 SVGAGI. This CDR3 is CASSYTRNEQFF. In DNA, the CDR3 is TGTGCCAGCAGTTATACACGCAATGAGCAGTTCTTC.

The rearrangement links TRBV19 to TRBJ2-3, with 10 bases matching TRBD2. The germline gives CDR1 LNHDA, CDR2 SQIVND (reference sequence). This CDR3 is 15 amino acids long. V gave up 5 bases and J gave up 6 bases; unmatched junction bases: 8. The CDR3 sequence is CASSVGLALVDTQYF. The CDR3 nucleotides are TGTGCCAGTAGTGTGGGACTAGCGTTAGTGGATACGCAGTATTTT.

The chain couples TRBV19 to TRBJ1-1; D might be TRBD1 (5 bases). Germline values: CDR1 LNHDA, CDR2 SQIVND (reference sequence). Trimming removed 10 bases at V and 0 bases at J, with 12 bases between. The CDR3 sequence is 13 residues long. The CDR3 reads CATRGGLNTEAFF. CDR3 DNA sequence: TGTGCCACACGGGGGGGTTTGAACACTGAAGCTTTCTTT.